This T cell receptor (beta chain) was sequenced in a study of blood T cell repertoires in COVID-19. Across the whole study: Acute-phase and convalescent COVID-19 samples originated in the United States, Italy and Spain. In each case, the material was cDNA or gDNA derived from T cells, B-cell-depleted T cells, or PBMCs.

The CDR3 loop spans 17 amino acids. Assay: immunoSEQ multiplex PCR; the TCRdb copy retains only in-frame clones and omits some. The sample comprises about 200,000 clones, roughly 85% of which are singletons, and around 4.9% rests with the top ten. Sequencing was performed on peripheral blood. This TCR was sampled from a woman over 75 with acute or convalescent COVID-19. The chain carries TRBV21-1 and TRBJ2-7; the table's D call of TRBD2 was not tested on the DNA. TRBV21-1 is a pseudogene locus. In DNA form, the CDR3 reads TGTGCCAGCAGCAAAGCATGGGAGCGGAGGAGCTCCTACGAGCAGTACTTC. Translating it yields CASSKAWERRSSYEQYF.